The 8 T cell receptor beta chains below come from one sample, sequenced in a study of Ad26.COV2.S vaccination and SARS-CoV-2 variants. The assay was immunoSEQ multiplex PCR, and TCRdb's table has in-frame clones only and misses some. The sample lists around 300,000 clones, around nine tenths seen once, with around 10% in the top ten. Described treatment: approximately 18 received Ad26.COV2.S at low or high dose, single or two shots; roughly five received placebo; per-sample allocation not given. Following the first vaccine or placebo injection, samples were taken on day 63. Sequencing was performed on peripheral blood, taken in a trial of Ad26.COV2.S vaccine versus placebo. Receptor source: a person aged 18-65 years who received the Ad26.COV2.S COVID-19 vaccine or a placebo.

The genes are TRBV9 and TRBJ2-1, with D possibly called TRBD1 or TRBD2 (6 bases each). In germline, CDR1 is SGDLS, CDR2 YYNGEE. This CDR3 comprises 14 residues. The germline V and J ends were trimmed by 3 bases and 2 bases, with 9 bases remaining between them. In DNA form, the CDR3 reads TGTGCCAGCAGCGAGGGGGGCGCCTACAATGAGCAGTTCTTC. Translated, it gives CASSEGGAYNEQFF.

The V gene is TRBV5-1, the J gene TRBJ2-5, with D possibly TRBD2 on 6 matching bases. The germline V gene encodes CDR1 SGHRS and CDR2 YFSETQ. V lost 3 bases and J lost 5, with 20 bases in between. The CDR3 covers 16 residues. CDR3 nucleotides: TGCGCCAGCAGCTCCGGACTACTCATTGGGGACGAGACCCAGTACTTC. Its protein product is CASSSGLLIGDETQYF.

The chain uses TRBV11-2 and TRBJ1-2; 7 nucleotides match TRBD1. The V and J ends lost 5 bases and 3 bases, in that order; junction bases with no gene match: 12. CDR1 and CDR2 from the germline V gene are SGHAT and FQNNGV. The CDR3 is 16 amino acids. Here the CDR3 reads CASSPLQGRRDYGYTF. CDR3 in DNA: TGTGCCAGCAGCCCATTACAGGGGCGGAGAGACTATGGCTACACCTTC.

In this sample, this clone turned up once. The gene calls are TRBV7-8 and TRBJ1-2, with a possible D match to TRBD1 (5 bases). V was pared by 4 bases and J by 4 bases, with 16 bases between. The CDR3 loop spans 15 amino acids. Germline V gene sequence: CDR1 SGHVS, CDR2 FQNEAQ. CDR3 nucleotide sequence: TGTGCCAGCAGCTCCGAGGGAACCGGGACCTATGGCTACACCTTC. Translated: CASSSEGTGTYGYTF.

The chain carries TRBV7-9 and TRBJ1-6; no reliable D call. This CDR3 spans 12 amino acids. V was trimmed by 5 bases and J by 9 bases, leaving 8 bases between them. Germline assignment: CDR1 SEHNR and CDR2 FQNEAQ (reference sequence). CDR3 in DNA: TGTGCCAGCAGCATAGATGGTTCACCCCTCCACTTT. Protein: CASSIDGSPLHF.

Only one count was recorded for this clone. J is TRBJ2-1 and V is TRBV7-2; the D gene could be TRBD1 or TRBD2 (5 bases each). The CDR3 has 17 residues. Per germline, CDR1 SGHTA and CDR2 FQGNSA. V lost 2 bases and J 1 base, leaving 15 bases between the germline ends. The CDR3 region is CASSLFPGRGSYNEQFF. Here the CDR3 DNA reads TGTGCCAGCAGCTTATTTCCGGGACGGGGATCCTACAATGAGCAGTTCTTC. Full variable domain (missing parts from reference TRBV7-2 and TRBJ2-1): GAGVSQSPSNKVTEKGKDVELRCDPISGHTALYWYRQSLGQGLEFLIYFQGNSAPDKSGLPSDRFSAERTGGSVSTLTIQRTQQEDSAVYLCASSLFPGRGSYNEQFFGPGTRLTVL.

The V call is TRBV9, the J call TRBJ2-3; D unclear. V shed 0 bases and J shed 5 bases, with 10 bases lying between them. The germline CDR1 and CDR2 sequences are SGDLS and YYNGEE. CDR3 length: 14 amino acids. Here the CDR3 reads CASSVGTPGDTQYF. CDR3 DNA: TGTGCCAGCAGCGTAGGTACGCCTGGAGATACGCAGTATTTT.

The chain has TRBV28 and TRBJ2-7; TRBD1 aligns across 11 bases. The CDR3 has 16 residues. The germline V gene has CDR1 MDHEN and CDR2 SYDVKM. The junction had 7 bases not matched to a gene; V was cut back by 5 bases and J by 1 base. CDR3 bases: TGTGCCAGCAGTCTAATGGGACAGGGGGAATCCTACGAGCAGTACTTC. As protein: CASSLMGQGESYEQYF. The variable domain in full, completed from reference TRBV28 and TRBJ2-7, reads DVKVTQSSRYLVKRTGEKVFLECVQDMDHENMFWYRQDPGLGLRLIYFSYDVKMKEKGDIPEGYSVSREKKERFSLILESASTNQTSMYLCASSLMGQGESYEQYFGPGTRLTVT.